The 26 T cell receptor beta chains reported below all come from one sample, sequenced in a study of CD8 T cells in Susac syndrome. When the RNA was reverse transcribed, random hexamers were used with an input of roughly 0.45 to 1 ug. TCRdb re-called the immunoSEQ multiplex PCR reads through MiXCR, storing one row per CDR3 protein. The sample lists about 120,000 distinct CDR3 sequences; roughly 94% were seen once. The sequenced material came from CD4+ T cells from PBMCs. Receptor source: a human donor in good health.

The chain couples TRBV7-2 to TRBJ2-5; 7 bases match TRBD2. The ends lost 6 bases at V and 0 bases at J; junction bases unmatched: 7. The CDR3 consists of 15 residues. The germline gives CDR1 SGHTA, CDR2 FQGNSA. The CDR3 here is CASRVGGVYQETQYF. The CDR3 DNA sequence: TGTGCCAGCAGGGTGGGAGGGGTCTACCAAGAGACCCAGTACTTC.

This clonotype appeared a single time. The chain couples TRBV19 to TRBJ1-1; weak D call: TRBD1 (6 bases). CDR1 LNHDA and CDR2 SQIVND come from the germline V gene (reference sequence). V gave up 3 bases and J gave up 0 bases, with 11 bases separating them. This CDR3 has 15 residues. The CDR3 loop reads CASSIGGTLNTEAFF. CDR3 coding DNA: TGTGCCAGTAGTATCGGGGGCACTTTGAACACTGAAGCTTTCTTT. Variable domain in full (rest from reference TRBV19 and TRBJ1-1): DGGITQSPKYLFRKEGQNVTLSCEQNLNHDAMYWYRQDPGQGLRLIYYSQIVNDFQKGDIAEGYSVSREKKESFPLTVTSAQKNPTAFYLCASSIGGTLNTEAFFGQGTRLTVV.

The CDR3 loop reads CASSKQGANYGYTF. CDR3 in DNA: TGTGCCAGCAGTAAACAGGGAGCTAACTATGGCTACACCTTC. This chain uses TRBV6-5 with TRBJ1-2, with D possibly being TRBD1 (6 bases). Germline V gene lookup returns CDR1 MNHEY and CDR2 SVGAGI. V was clipped by 5 bases and J by 0 bases, with 10 bases between them. The CDR3 length is 14 residues.

This sequence joins TRBV5-1 and TRBJ2-3; unclear D gene. The V and J ends lost 0 bases and 0 bases respectively, with 5 bases between them. The CDR3 consists of 14 residues. CDR1 is SGHRS and CDR2 is YFSETQ in the germline V gene. CDR3 amino acids: CASSLESSTDTQYF. The CDR3 DNA is TGCGCCAGCAGCTTGGAAAGCAGCACAGATACGCAGTATTTT.

The chain couples TRBV28 to TRBJ2-1, with unresolved D. Deletions cut 3 bases from V and 10 bases from J, with 10 bases between. This CDR3 is built from 12 residues. Looked up from germline, CDR1 is MDHEN and CDR2 is SYDVKM. Written as DNA, the CDR3 is TGTGCCAGCAGTTTCCTTCGGCGGGAGCAGTTCTTC. It is translated as CASSFLRREQFF.

The chain has TRBV12-3 or TRBV12-4 and TRBJ2-1; D is undetermined. The CDR3 totals 12 residues. Trimming cost V 1 base and J 8 bases, with 6 bases left between them. The CDR3 bases are TGTGCCAGCAGTTTAGGGGGTTATGAGCAGTTCTTC. Its protein is CASSLGGYEQFF.

This clonotype was observed a handful of times. The rearrangement joins TRBV12-3 or TRBV12-4 to TRBJ2-6; D call uncertain. Trimming cost V 6 bases and J 1 base, with 7 bases left between them. The CDR3 consists of 14 residues. The CDR3 loop is CASSQTSGANVLTF. CDR3 nucleotide sequence: TGTGCCAGCAGCCAAACTTCTGGGGCCAACGTCCTGACTTTC.

The chain is built from TRBV9 and TRBJ1-3, with a possible D match to TRBD1 (5 bases). From germline, CDR1 is SGDLS and CDR2 YYNGEE. Trimming removed 5 bases from V and 2 bases from J, with 17 bases in between. The CDR3 sequence is 16 residues long. The CDR3 region is CASSDRLQGAGNTIYF. CDR3 in DNA: TGTGCCAGCAGTGACCGACTTCAAGGGGCTGGAAACACCATATATTTT.

With regard to this clonotype: The germline gene is not matched at one end of the junction; a read error may be the cause. The gene calls are TRBV23-1 and TRBJ1-1; the D gene is possibly TRBD1 (6 bases). TRBV23-1 is an ORF, and what it does is uncertain. CDR3 size: 14 residues. For the CDR3, the DNA is TGCGCCAGCAGTCAATCGGGGACACGTCTGGAAGCTTCCTTT. Amino acids: CASSQSGTRLEASF.

V gene TRBV12-3 or TRBV12-4 combines with J gene TRBJ2-1; 10 positions match TRBD1. V lost 6 bases to trimming and J lost 2 bases; unmatched junction nucleotides: 1. CDR3 length: 14 residues. DNA for the CDR3: TGTGCCAGCAGGACAGGGGGCGCCTACAATGAGCAGTTCTTC. Translated: CASRTGGAYNEQFF.

The J gene is TRBJ1-2, the V gene TRBV6-5; D not resolved. This CDR3 is built from 14 residues. CDR1 and CDR2 from the germline V gene are MNHEY and SVGAGI. V was clipped by 5 bases and J by 6 bases, with 16 bases between them. CDR3 nucleotide sequence: TGTGCCAGCAGTCCCCGGGGATGGCGTGATGGCTACACCTTC. Translating gives CASSPRGWRDGYTF.

The genes are TRBV27 and TRBJ2-1, with 7 bases aligning to TRBD1. The V and J ends lost 3 bases and 9 bases, in that order; junction bases with no gene match: 2. The CDR3 covers 12 residues. The germline gives CDR1 MNHEY, CDR2 SMNVEV (reference sequence). The CDR3 spells CASSLTGTEQFF. CDR3 coding DNA: TGTGCCAGCAGTTTGACAGGGACTGAGCAGTTCTTC.

V usage is TRBV7-2 and J usage is TRBJ1-1; D unresolved. Per the germline V gene, CDR1 is SGHTA and CDR2 is FQGNSA. The CDR3 runs 14 residues. Between the trimmed V and J ends, which lost 5 bases and 4 bases, there was a span of 14 bases. The CDR3: CASSPDGLVTEAFF. The CDR3 DNA follows: TGTGCCAGCAGCCCGGACGGATTGGTCACTGAAGCTTTCTTT.

The rearrangement uses TRBV15 and TRBJ2-5, with D perhaps TRBD2 (6 bases). Germline V gene sequence: CDR1 LNHNV, CDR2 YYDKDF (reference sequence). CDR3 length: 15 residues. The V end was cut by 3 bases, the J end by 0 bases, with 11 bases between. CDR3 protein: CATSSGTGDQETQYF. CDR3 nucleotides: TGTGCCACCAGCAGTGGGACTGGGGACCAAGAGACCCAGTACTTC. Complete variable domain (other parts from reference TRBV15 and TRBJ2-5): DAMVIQNPRYQVTQFGKPVTLSCSQTLNHNVMYWYQQKSSQAPKLLFHYYDKDFNNEADTPDNFQSRRPNTSFCFLDIRSPGLGDTAMYLCATSSGTGDQETQYFGPGTRLLVL.

The gene calls are TRBV5-6 and TRBJ1-1; possible D gene TRBD1, 5 bases. The CDR3 contains 14 residues. Trimming took off 4 bases at V and 1 base at J, with 11 bases between the two ends. Per the germline V gene, CDR1 is SGHDT and CDR2 is YYEEEE. The CDR3 is CASSPMGPNTEAFF. As DNA, the CDR3 is TGTGCCAGCAGCCCGATGGGACCGAACACTGAAGCTTTCTTT.

The rearrangement joins TRBV28 to TRBJ1-2; 8 bases map to TRBD1. Germline values: CDR1 MDHEN, CDR2 SYDVKM. This CDR3 comprises 13 residues. After removal of 6 bases from V and 4 bases from J, the junction contained 4 bases not matched to a gene. CDR3 protein: CASSTGQAYGYTF. The CDR3 DNA sequence: TGTGCCAGCAGCACGGGACAGGCCTATGGCTACACCTTC.

The V call is TRBV6-1, the J call TRBJ1-2, with 9 bases that match TRBD1. V lost 5 bases, J lost 3 bases, and 4 bases stayed unmatched. This CDR3 region has 14 residues. Germline CDR1 MNHNS, CDR2 SASEGT. The CDR3 nucleotides read TGTGCCAGCAGTCTGCGGACAGGGGACTATGGCTACACCTTC. Protein product: CASSLRTGDYGYTF.

CDR3 in DNA: TGTGCCAGCACCACAGGGGTAGAATCACCCCTCCACTTT. Translated: CASTTGVESPLHF. J is TRBJ1-6 and V is TRBV6-2 or TRBV6-3; 7 bases map to TRBD1. V was clipped by 7 bases and J by 10 bases; unmatched bases: 7. Germline V lookup: CDR1 MNHEY, CDR2 SVGEGT. The CDR3 consists of 13 residues.

The chain joins TRBV27 to TRBJ2-5; D call uncertain. The germline V gene encodes CDR1 MNHEY and CDR2 SMNVEV (reference sequence). V was trimmed by 0 bases and J by 1 base, leaving 3 bases between them. The CDR3 loop spans 13 amino acids. The CDR3 nucleotides are TGTGCCAGCAGTTTATCGTTCCAAGAGACCCAGTACTTC. Protein product: CASSLSFQETQYF.

The chain uses TRBV2 and TRBJ1-1, with D unresolved. From germline, CDR1 is SNHLY and CDR2 FYNNEI. The CDR3 consists of 14 residues. Trimming shortened V by 4 bases and J by 1 base, and 10 bases separated the two germline ends. The CDR3 region is CASSGWVENTEAFF. CDR3 nucleotides: TGTGCCAGCAGTGGTTGGGTGGAGAACACTGAAGCTTTCTTT.

The chain has TRBV5-1 and TRBJ1-5; the match to TRBD1 covers 7 bases. The CDR3 contains 15 residues. The J segment lost 2 bases and the V segment lost 3 bases, leaving 5 bases of the junction unmatched. Germline assignment: CDR1 SGHRS and CDR2 YFSETQ. CDR3 nucleotide sequence: TGCGCCAGCAGCTCAACCGGGACAGGCAATCAGCCCCAGCATTTT. Protein product: CASSSTGTGNQPQHF.

This clonotype was counted once. The chain couples TRBV20-1 to TRBJ2-7, with unresolved D. CDR1 is DFQATT, CDR2 SNEGSKA, per germline (reference sequence). The CDR3 spans 12 residues. Trimming left V 3 bases short and J 7 bases short, with 13 bases between. In DNA, the CDR3 is TGCAGTGCTAGGTTCGTAGAGTGGGAGCAGTACTTC. It is translated as CSARFVEWEQYF.

This clonotype was detected once. The chain combines TRBV28 with TRBJ2-5, with 10 bases aligning to TRBD2. The CDR3 contains 18 residues. Germline V CDR1 and CDR2: MDHEN, SYDVKM. The trim removed 2 bases at V and 5 bases at J, leaving 14 bases unmatched. The CDR3 nucleotides read TGTGCCAGCAGTTTAGGAAGTCGGTTCGCTAGCGGGAGTGAGACCCAGTACTTC. Translation: CASSLGSRFASGSETQYF. Together with reference TRBV28 and TRBJ2-5, the CDR3 gives the full variable domain: DVKVTQSSRYLVKRTGEKVFLECVQDMDHENMFWYRQDPGLGLRLIYFSYDVKMKEKGDIPEGYSVSREKKERFSLILESASTNQTSMYLCASSLGSRFASGSETQYFGPGTRLLVL.

This clonotype was counted between two and nine times. The DNA for the CDR3 is TGTGCCAGCTCACTGGACGGGAACTATGGCTACACCTTC. Translating it yields CASSLDGNYGYTF. The chain has TRBV18 and TRBJ1-2; D ambiguous. V lost 4 bases, J lost 2 bases, and 8 bases lay in between. There are 13 residues in the CDR3. Germline CDR1 is KGHSH and CDR2 is LQKENI.

The chain combines TRBV19 with TRBJ2-7; D gene uncertain. Looked up from germline, CDR1 is LNHDA and CDR2 is SQIVND (reference sequence). This CDR3 comprises 12 residues. The germline V and J ends were trimmed by 6 bases and 1 base, with 7 bases remaining between them. The CDR3 DNA reads TGTGCCAGTAGCCAAAGATCCTACGAGCAGTACTTC. It yields the protein CASSQRSYEQYF.

The chain uses TRBV19 and TRBJ2-1; 10 bases agree with TRBD2. V lost 3 bases, J lost 7 bases, and 15 bases stayed unmatched. CDR3 length equals 18 residues. Germline V gives CDR1 LNHDA, CDR2 SQIVND (reference sequence). The CDR3 sequence: CASSIRFEREGLRNEQFF. CDR3 nucleotide sequence: TGTGCCAGTAGTATTCGATTCGAGCGGGAGGGTCTTAGGAATGAGCAGTTCTTC.